This entry features one T cell receptor beta chain sequence. The antigen is undetermined. The CDR3 has 16 amino acids. Looked up from germline, CDR1 is MNHEY and CDR2 is SMNVEV (reference sequence). Trimming stripped 3 bases from V and 4 bases from J, with 18 bases between. Sample treatment: some 20 received Ad26.COV2.S at low or high dose, single or two shots; about 5 received placebo; per-sample allocation not given. Following the first vaccine or placebo injection, samples were taken on day 63. The data were taken from a study of Ad26.COV2.S vaccination and SARS-CoV-2 variants. Turning to the study itself: Donor had been placed in the Ad26.COV2.S arm of the COV1001 trial. Study-level results: Comparable non-spike TCR breadth was observed in vaccine and placebo recipients.

Profiling relied on immunoSEQ multiplex PCR, and the TCRdb table lists in-frame clones only, not all of them. The sample shows hundreds of thousands of clones, approximately 92% of them seen only once. Sequencing was performed on peripheral blood, taken in a trial of Ad26.COV2.S vaccine versus placebo. The genes are TRBV27 and TRBJ1-2; no firm D call. The sequence was collected from a person aged 18-65 years who received the Ad26.COV2.S COVID-19 vaccine or a placebo. The CDR3 spells CASSFSTTPSSYGYTF. The CDR3 coding sequence is TGTGCCAGCAGTTTCTCCACAACTCCCTCTAGCTATGGCTACACCTTC.